Below, 5 T cell receptor beta chains from the same sample are listed, as sequenced in a study of CD8 T cells in ankylosing spondylitis. A single record per CDR3 protein comes from TCRdb applying MiXCR to the 5' RACE reads. The table records 200,000 to 300,000 distinct CDR3 sequences, 30% to 40% of them present only once. Source material: blood, either unsorted or a sorted T cell fraction (not recorded which). Receptors originate from a male donor with ankylosing spondylitis or in good health (not recorded which).

This sequence joins TRBV7-3 and TRBJ2-7; TRBD2 matches 15 bases. V shed 4 bases, J shed 5 bases, and the junction held 3 bases outside the gene matches. Looked up from germline, CDR1 is SGHTA and CDR2 is FQGTGA. CDR3 length: 15 residues. CDR3 in DNA: TGTGCCAGCAGCTGGACTAGCGGGGGGGAGAACGAGCAGTACTTC. Translating gives CASSWTSGGENEQYF. The entire variable domain, with the rest obtained from reference TRBV7-3 and TRBJ2-7, is as follows: GAGVSQTPSNKVTEKGKYVELRCDPISGHTALYWYRQSLGQGPEFLIYFQGTGAADDSGLPNDRFFAVRPEGSVSTLKIQRTERGDSAVYLCASSWTSGGENEQYFGPGTRLTVT.

This clonotype was recorded a few times. This sequence joins TRBV20-1 and TRBJ2-7; perhaps TRBD2 as D (7 bases). Deletions cut 6 bases from V and 4 bases from J, with 16 bases between. The CDR3 totals 13 residues. Germline V lookup: CDR1 DFQATT, CDR2 SNEGSKA (reference sequence). CDR3: CSARGGLGYEQYF. The DNA of the CDR3 is TGCAGTGCAAGGGGGGGCCTAGGGTACGAGCAGTACTTC.

CDR3 region: CASSQEGARGEQFF. CDR3 bases: TGCGCCAGCAGCCAAGAAGGCGCGAGGGGTGAGCAGTTCTTC. The rearrangement links TRBV4-1 to TRBJ2-1, with D perhaps assigned TRBD1 or TRBD2 (5 bases each). Germline CDR1 and CDR2: MGHRA and YSYEKL. The CDR3 contains 14 residues. The V gene lost 0 bases and the J gene lost 9 bases, with 12 bases spanning the gap.

This chain links TRBV12-3 or TRBV12-4 with TRBJ2-7; the D call may be TRBD1 or TRBD2 (5 bases each). This CDR3 is 12 amino acids long. Trimming pared 6 bases from V and 2 bases from J, leaving 8 bases between. This CDR3 reads CASREGPYEQYF. In nucleotides, the CDR3 is TGTGCCAGCAGAGAGGGGCCCTACGAGCAGTACTTC.

The chain employs TRBV7-2 and TRBJ2-5; tentatively, D is TRBD1 or TRBD2 (5 bases each). V lost 5 bases and J 4 bases, leaving 14 bases between the germline ends. From germline, CDR1 is SGHTA and CDR2 FQGNSA. CDR3 length: 14 residues. This chain's CDR3 is CASSPAWGRETQYF. As DNA, the CDR3 is TGTGCCAGCAGCCCCGCGTGGGGGAGAGAGACCCAGTACTTC. Supplemented by reference TRBV7-2 and TRBJ2-5, the full variable domain reads GAGVSQSPSNKVTEKGKDVELRCDPISGHTALYWYRQSLGQGLEFLIYFQGNSAPDKSGLPSDRFSAERTGGSVSTLTIQRTQQEDSAVYLCASSPAWGRETQYFGPGTRLLVL.